The 21 T cell receptor beta chains below come from one sample, sequenced in a study of T-cell reconstitution after alpha-beta-depleted transplantation in children. Using unique molecular identifiers, the investigators prepared the TCRbeta library. TCRdb called the PCR reads again in MiXCR, with one record for every CDR3 protein. In the table there are hundreds of thousands of distinct CDR3 sequences, more than 9% of which are singletons. The sequenced sample was PBMCs from the stem cell graft donor, obtained from the stem cell graft. The source is a human donor who donated a stem cell graft to a child with acute myeloid leukemia.

This clonotype was recorded a few times. The chain has TRBV28 and TRBJ2-7; D is ambiguous. V dropped 2 bases and J dropped 3 bases, with 11 bases sitting between them. CDR3 size: 14 residues. In germline, CDR1 is MDHEN, CDR2 SYDVKM. CDR3 sequence: CASSLIRLYYEQYF. CDR3 DNA: TGTGCCAGCAGTTTAATACGCCTGTACTACGAGCAGTACTTC.

This clonotype was seen a handful of times. V gene TRBV4-2 combines with J gene TRBJ2-3; D remains unclear. The CDR3 runs to 19 residues. Trimming left V 1 base short and J 0 bases short, with 20 bases between. CDR1 LGHNA and CDR2 YNFKEQ come from the germline V gene. The CDR3 protein is CASSQVISRPPASTDTQYF. The CDR3 region has the DNA TGTGCCAGCAGCCAAGTGATTTCCCGGCCACCTGCTAGCACAGATACGCAGTATTTT.

This clonotype was observed a few times. The rearrangement uses TRBV20-1 and TRBJ1-3; 10 nucleotides line up with TRBD1. CDR3 size: 16 residues. Germline assignment: CDR1 DFQATT and CDR2 SNEGSKA (reference sequence). Trimming at V came to 4 bases and at J to 15 bases, leaving 21 bases not matched to a gene. CDR3 residues: CSANRDRGPPLETPYF. In nucleotides, the CDR3 is TGCAGTGCTAACCGGGACAGGGGACCACCTCTGGAAACACCATATTTT.

This clonotype has just a few counts. The genes are TRBV4-3 and TRBJ2-1; 9 bases line up with TRBD1. The germline CDR1 and CDR2 sequences are LGHNA and YSLEER. This CDR3 is built from 16 residues. Trimming at V came to 4 bases and at J to 3 bases, leaving 7 bases not matched to a gene. Written as DNA, the CDR3 is TGCGCCAGCAGCCGGGTAAAGGACAGGGGCTACAATGAGCAGTTCTTC. It translates to CASSRVKDRGYNEQFF.

For this clonotype: One end of the junction does not line up with germline, which may come from a read error. The chain is built from TRBV18 and TRBJ2-1; D ambiguous. The CDR3 consists of 14 residues. In germline, CDR1 is KGHSH, CDR2 LQKENI. In DNA, the CDR3 is TGTGTCAGCTCACCGAATGGACCGGTCGATGAGCAGTTCTTC. It encodes CVSSPNGPVDEQFF.

This clonotype occurred many times. The chain carries TRBV6-2 or TRBV6-3 and TRBJ2-7; D is perhaps TRBD1 (6 bases). Trimming shortened V by 6 bases and J by 2 bases, and 11 bases separated the two germline ends. Germline-derived CDR1 and CDR2 are MNHEY and SVGEGT. The CDR3 covers 13 residues. This CDR3 reads CASRGDTTYEQYF. Written as DNA, the CDR3 is TGTGCCAGCAGAGGGGACACCACCTACGAGCAGTACTTC.

This clonotype was recorded a few times. The chain employs TRBV20-1 and TRBJ2-2; D may match TRBD1 or TRBD2 (5 bases each). Looked up from germline, CDR1 is DFQATT and CDR2 is SNEGSKA (reference sequence). The CDR3 spans 14 residues. Trimming removed 5 bases at V and 7 bases at J, with 17 bases between. DNA of the CDR3: TGCAGTGCTCCCCCGTCCAGGGCGGGCGGGGAGCTGTTTTTT. It yields the protein CSAPPSRAGGELFF.

There are many counts of this clonotype. The chain uses TRBV28 and TRBJ2-2; TRBD1 agrees at 8 bases. With 8 bases clipped from V and 6 bases from J, the junction kept 8 bases outside the gene matches. Germline CDR1 and CDR2: MDHEN and SYDVKM. This CDR3 is built from 14 residues. This chain's CDR3 is CASFSTQGAGELFF. The CDR3 region has the DNA TGTGCCAGCTTCTCCACACAGGGGGCCGGGGAGCTGTTTTTT.

This clonotype was recorded many times. The rearrangement joins TRBV3-1 to TRBJ2-3, with 13 bases fitting TRBD2. Germline V lookup: CDR1 LGHDT, CDR2 YNNKEL (reference sequence). The CDR3 runs to 15 residues. Trimming removed 4 bases from V and 6 bases from J; junction bases left unmatched: 4. The CDR3 coding sequence is TGTGCCAGCAGCCCTGGGACTAGCGGGGCGGATACGCAGTATTTT. The encoded protein is CASSPGTSGADTQYF.

The chain recombines TRBV20-1 with TRBJ2-6; D may be TRBD2 (6 bases). The CDR3 is 17 residues long. V dropped 3 bases and J dropped 0 bases, with 15 bases sitting between them. Per germline, CDR1 DFQATT and CDR2 SNEGSKA (reference sequence). The CDR3 protein is CSARVRGSSSGANVLTF. The CDR3 bases are TGCAGTGCTAGGGTCCGGGGGTCAAGCTCTGGGGCCAACGTCCTGACTTTC.

The sample holds a few counts of this clonotype. The chain joins TRBV27 to TRBJ2-7; TRBD2 might be the D (5 bases). Trimming took 4 bases from V and 2 from J, leaving 12 bases between them. There are 14 residues in the CDR3. The V gene's germline CDR1 is MNHEY and CDR2 SMNVEV (reference sequence). The CDR3 DNA reads TGTGCCAGCAGTTGGACTCAAGATGCCTACGAGCAGTACTTC. Translation gives CASSWTQDAYEQYF.

This clonotype was found a few times. V and J are TRBV2 and TRBJ2-3; 7 nucleotides match TRBD2. Germline V lookup: CDR1 SNHLY, CDR2 FYNNEI. The CDR3 loop spans 16 amino acids. Losses at the gene ends were 8 bases for V and 6 bases for J; bases not matched to a gene: 17. The CDR3 DNA sequence: TGTGCCAGCTCCGAACGGGCTAGCGGCAATTGGGATACGCAGTATTTT. Its protein is CASSERASGNWDTQYF.

There are a few counts of this clonotype. The V and J genes are TRBV4-3 and TRBJ2-7; no clear D. The germline V gene encodes CDR1 LGHNA and CDR2 YSLEER. This CDR3 is 13 amino acids long. V was clipped by 1 base and J by 5 bases, with 9 bases between them. CDR3 loop: CASSQGPLDEQYF. For the CDR3, the DNA is TGCGCCAGCAGCCAAGGACCATTGGACGAGCAGTACTTC.

This clonotype has ten or more counts. The CDR3 region is CSARPLSGGNYNEQFF. The DNA of the CDR3 is TGCAGTGCCCGTCCCCTTAGCGGGGGAAATTACAATGAGCAGTTCTTC. The V gene is TRBV20-1, the J gene TRBJ2-1; 9 bases fit TRBD2. Germline values: CDR1 DFQATT, CDR2 SNEGSKA (reference sequence). This CDR3 has 16 residues. After removal of 6 bases from V and 4 bases from J, the junction contained 13 bases not matched to a gene.

This clonotype turned up a few times. The V gene is TRBV12-3 or TRBV12-4, the J gene TRBJ2-3; D unresolved. The CDR3 is 14 amino acids. V was clipped by 3 bases and J by 5 bases, with 12 bases between them. CDR3 residues: CASSFWTSGDTQYF. CDR3 nucleotides: TGTGCCAGCAGTTTCTGGACCTCCGGAGATACGCAGTATTTT.

About this clonotype: One junction end does not reproduce the germline sequence, and a read error may be involved. The genes are TRBV20-1 and TRBJ2-7; 8 bases agree with TRBD2. From germline, CDR1 is DFQATT and CDR2 SNEGSKA (reference sequence). The CDR3 loop spans 15 amino acids. The CDR3 DNA reads TGCAGTGCTAGGCCCACTAGCGGAGGGACCTACGGGCAGTACTTC. It is translated as CSARPTSGGTYGQYF.

The chain combines TRBV12-3 or TRBV12-4 with TRBJ2-1; 7 bases line up with TRBD2. CDR3 length: 15 amino acids. V lost 5 bases to trimming and J lost 6 bases; unmatched junction nucleotides: 10. The CDR3 DNA follows: TGTGCCAGCAGTCACTTTGGGGGAGGGTCCAATGAGCAGTTCTTC. The encoded protein is CASSHFGGGSNEQFF.

CDR3 DNA: TGTGCCAGCAGCTTACACGTACCGGGACTAGCCACCACAGATACGCAGTATTTT. Protein: CASSLHVPGLATTDTQYF. The gene calls are TRBV7-8 and TRBJ2-3; TRBD2 matches 9 bases. The V gene's germline CDR1 is SGHVS and CDR2 FQNEAQ. Trimming removed 2 bases from V and 2 bases from J; junction bases left unmatched: 11. The CDR3 sequence is 18 residues long.

This clonotype was detected a few times. The genes are TRBV4-3 and TRBJ2-1; no reliable D call. The CDR3 consists of 15 residues. V gave up 0 bases and J gave up 8 bases, with 14 bases separating them. Germline loops: CDR1 LGHNA, CDR2 YSLEER. This CDR3 reads CASSQDRPPRDEQFF. In DNA form, the CDR3 reads TGCGCCAGCAGCCAAGATCGACCACCAAGGGATGAGCAGTTCTTC.

In its sample, this clonotype was seen many times. V and J are TRBV20-1 and TRBJ2-7; D possibly corresponds to TRBD2 (5 bases). V was pared by 0 bases and J by 2 bases, with 11 bases between. The CDR3 has 14 amino acids. Germline CDR1 and CDR2: DFQATT and SNEGSKA (reference sequence). The CDR3 reads CSARDRRATYEQYF. The CDR3 nucleotides are TGCAGTGCTAGAGATAGGCGGGCTACCTACGAGCAGTACTTC.

This clonotype showed up just a few times. V gene TRBV5-1 combines with J gene TRBJ1-5, with D possibly matching TRBD1 (6 bases). From germline, CDR1 is SGHRS and CDR2 YFSETQ. Trimming removed 4 bases at V and 2 bases at J, with 19 bases between. CDR3 length: 17 residues. The CDR3 sequence is CASSPGEQGWGNQPQHF. CDR3 nucleotide sequence: TGCGCCAGCAGCCCTGGGGAACAGGGATGGGGCAATCAGCCCCAGCATTTT.